This T cell receptor (beta chain) was documented in a study of liver allograft versus peripheral blood T cells. Looking at the study overall: Transplanted livers and recipients' peripheral blood had their T cell receptor repertoires compared. Findings and limits, study-wide: Intragraft T cell receptor repertoires of liver allografts were reportedly distinct from those in peripheral blood.

V trimming: 2 bases; J trimming: 0 bases; junction bases outside the gene matches: 4. The CDR3 runs to 16 residues. Germline V gives CDR1 MDHEN, CDR2 SYDVKM. By its share, this clonotype is medium-sized (0.01 to 0.1%). As yet, its antigen is unknown. Using its own MiXCR run on the reads, TCRdb lists one record per CDR3 protein. The sample records roughly 4,000 distinct CDR3 sequences, around 17% being singletons. This TCR was sampled from a human patient who had a liver transplant. Some T cells may have originated in the graft donor. The chain combines TRBV28 with TRBJ2-1, with 7 bases matching TRBD2. CDR3 amino acids: CASSLGGEGSYNEQFF. The DNA of the CDR3 is TGTGCCAGCAGTTTAGGGGGGGAGGGCTCCTACAATGAGCAGTTCTTC.